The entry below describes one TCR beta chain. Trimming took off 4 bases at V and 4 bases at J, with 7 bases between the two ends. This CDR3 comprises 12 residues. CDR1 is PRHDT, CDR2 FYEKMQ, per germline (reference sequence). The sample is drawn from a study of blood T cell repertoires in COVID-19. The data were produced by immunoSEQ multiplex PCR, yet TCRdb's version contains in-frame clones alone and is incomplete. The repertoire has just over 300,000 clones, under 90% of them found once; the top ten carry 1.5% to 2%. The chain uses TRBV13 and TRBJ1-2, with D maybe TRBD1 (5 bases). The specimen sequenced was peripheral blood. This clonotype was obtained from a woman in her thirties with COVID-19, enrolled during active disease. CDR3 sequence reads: CASSSDSYGYTF. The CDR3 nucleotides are TGTGCCAGCAGCTCCGACAGCTATGGCTACACCTTC.